Listed below are T cell receptor beta chains from one sample, sequenced in a study of PD-L1 blockade in urothelial cancer. TCRdb's copy holds only in-frame clones and misses some; the assay was immunoSEQ multiplex PCR. Found here are about 90,000 clones, 90% of them singletons; the top ten hold roughly a tenth. Sequences were derived from PBMCs, sampled around atezolizumab (anti-PD-L1) treatment. Receptor source: a man between 60 and 70 years old with urothelial cancer. Each CDR3 is given with its conserved first and last residue. The D gene is left open where the match is weak. Clone size is shown for a subset of rows, as once, few, many or a class of expanded clone.

>TRBJ2-1|TRBD2|-|TRBV11-3
CASSSPTSGRFGEQFF
TGTGCCAGCAGCTCCCCGACTAGCGGGAGGTTCGGTGAGCAGTTCTTC
>TRBJ2-5|-|-|TRBV5-1
CASSEGGSQETQYF
TGCGCCAGCAGTGAGGGTGGCAGCCAAGAGACCCAGTACTTC
>TRBJ2-3|-|-|TRBV7-7
CASSFGRNTDTQYF
TGTGCTAGCAGCTTTGGCAGAAACACAGATACGCAGTATTTT
>TRBJ2-5|-|-|TRBV19
CASSEALVETQYF
TGTGCCAGTAGTGAGGCCTTGGTGGAGACCCAGTACTTC
>TRBJ1-1|-|-|TRBV6-5
CASSPGVVAGPEAFF
TGTGCCAGCAGTCCGGGGGTCGTGGCAGGGCCAGAGGCTTTCTTT
>TRBJ2-2|TRBD2|few|TRBV4-2
CASSPRSGGANTGELFF
TGTGCCAGCAGCCCCCGGAGCGGGGGGGCGAACACCGGGGAGCTGTTTTTT
>TRBJ2-7|TRBD2|-|TRBV5-1
CASSVILAALSYEQYF
TGCGCCAGCAGCGTAATACTAGCGGCCTTGTCCTACGAGCAGTACTTC
>TRBJ2-3|TRBD2|-|TRBV27
CASSFSASGRDTQYF
TGTGCCAGCAGTTTTTCCGCTAGCGGGAGGGATACGCAGTATTTT
>TRBJ2-7|TRBD1|-|TRBV5-1
CASSSGTGYHEQYF
TGCGCCAGCAGCTCCGGGACAGGGTACCACGAGCAGTACTTC
>TRBJ2-1|-|-|TRBV30
CAWTRNLIDEQFF
TGTGCCTGGACTCGAAACTTAATCGATGAGCAGTTCTTC
>TRBJ2-5|-|-|TRBV5-5
CASSLRQGLGETQYF
TGTGCCAGCAGCCTAAGACAGGGACTAGGGGAGACCCAGTACTTC
>TRBJ2-7|TRBD2|-|TRBV5-1
CASSPGLAGTSYEQYF
TGCGCCAGCAGCCCCGGACTAGCGGGAACCTCCTACGAGCAGTACTTC
>TRBJ2-1|-|-|TRBV20-1
CSVVGNEQFF
TGCAGTGTAGTCGGCAATGAGCAGTTCTTC
>TRBJ2-7|-|few|TRBV6-5
CASSYSSGGRYEQYF
TGTGCCAGCAGTTACTCGTCAGGAGGTCGCTACGAGCAGTACTTC
>TRBJ1-2|-|few|TRBV28
CASSLTDYGYTF
TGTGCCAGCAGTCTGACTGATTATGGCTACACCTTC
>TRBJ1-4|-|-|TRBV30
CAWRATVANEKLFF
TGTGCCTGGAGGGCGACAGTTGCTAATGAAAAACTGTTTTTT
>TRBJ2-7|TRBD1|-|TRBV5-1
CASSSRDRGVYEQYF
TGCGCCAGCAGCTCCCGGGACAGGGGGGTTTACGAGCAGTACTTC
>TRBJ2-5|TRBD1|-|TRBV19
CASSKVQGARGETQYF
TGTGCCAGTAGTAAGGTCCAGGGGGCGCGCGGGGAGACCCAGTACTTC
>TRBJ2-2|-|-|TRBV28
CASSRTEANTGELFF
TGTGCCAGCAGTCGGACAGAAGCAAACACCGGGGAGCTGTTTTTT
>TRBJ2-5|-|-|TRBV5-6
CASSPGGSPPETQYF
TGTGCCAGCAGCCCGGGGGGCAGCCCCCCGGAGACCCAGTACTTC
>TRBJ2-7|TRBD2|-|TRBV7-8
CASSLPAPTSGGPPDYGQYF
TGTGCCAGCAGCTTACCCGCCCCGACTAGCGGGGGGCCACCGGACTACGGGCAGTACTTC
>TRBJ2-3|TRBD2|-|TRBV9
CASSSGLAGYTLSTDTQYF
TGTGCCAGCAGCTCGGGACTAGCGGGGTACACCCTTAGCACAGATACGCAGTATTTT
>TRBJ1-5|-|-|TRBV21-1
CASNNGGTARPQHF
TGTGCCAGCAACAATGGGGGGACGGCCCGACCCCAGCATTTT
>TRBJ2-1|TRBD2|-|TRBV7-2
CASSSGLVGNEQFF
TGTGCCAGCAGCTCAGGACTAGTCGGCAATGAGCAGTTCTTC
>TRBJ2-2|TRBD1|once|TRBV6-5
CASRTGGGELFF
TGTGCCAGCAGGACAGGGGGCGGGGAGCTGTTTTTT
>TRBJ2-1|-|-|TRBV5-4
CASSLPSSYNEQFF
TGTGCCAGCAGCTTACCGAGCTCCTACAATGAGCAGTTCTTC
>TRBJ2-7|-|-|TRBV4-2
CASSQGTSLAGKGEQYF
TGTGCCAGCAGCCAAGGCACCTCTCTCGCGGGTAAAGGCGAGCAGTACTTC
>TRBJ1-5|-|-|TRBV7-9
CASSLEAGAYSNQPQHF
TGTGCCAGCAGCTTAGAGGCGGGGGCCTATAGCAATCAGCCCCAGCATTTT
>TRBJ2-1|TRBD2|-|TRBV9
CASSATTSGEYNEQFF
TGTGCCAGCAGCGCAACTACTAGCGGGGAATACAATGAGCAGTTCTTC
>TRBJ1-4|TRBD1|-|TRBV29-1
CSAGDRDPGEKLFF
TGCAGCGCCGGAGACAGGGATCCTGGTGAAAAACTGTTTTTT
>TRBJ2-3|TRBD2|once|TRBV5-1
CASSFSGGGTDTQYF
TGCGCCAGCAGCTTTAGCGGGGGGGGCACAGATACGCAGTATTTT
>TRBJ1-3|-|-|TRBV7-2
CASSLLGQGYSGNTIYF
TGTGCCAGCAGCTTATTGGGCCAGGGTTACTCTGGAAACACCATATATTTT
>TRBJ1-4|-|-|TRBV4-3
CASSQTAGATNEKLFF
TGCGCCAGCAGCCAAACCGCAGGGGCAACTAATGAAAAACTGTTTTTT
>TRBJ2-5|TRBD1|-|TRBV4-3
CASSQALRQGTQETQYF
TGCGCCAGCAGCCAAGCCCTCCGACAGGGAACACAAGAGACCCAGTACTTC
>TRBJ2-7|TRBD1|-|TRBV7-9
CASSAGTGKFEQYF
TGTGCCAGCAGCGCCGGGACAGGGAAGTTCGAGCAGTACTTC
>TRBJ1-2|TRBD1|-|TRBV2
CATEVTGGGSNYGYTF
TGTGCCACAGAAGTAACAGGGGGCGGATCCAACTATGGCTACACCTTC
>TRBJ1-1|TRBD1|-|TRBV28
CASSLGGDRVFF
TGTGCCAGCAGTTTAGGGGGAGACAGGGTTTTCTTT
>TRBJ2-7|TRBD2|-|TRBV30
CAWSVGSGIIYEQYF
TGTGCCTGGAGTGTTGGTAGCGGGATTATTTACGAGCAGTACTTC
>TRBJ2-1|TRBD2|-|TRBV28
CASSGLAGGERSYNEQFF
TGTGCCAGCAGCGGACTAGCGGGCGGAGAACGCTCCTACAATGAGCAGTTCTTC
>TRBJ1-6|-|few|TRBV7-9
CASNLAGTDSPLHF
TGTGCCAGCAACCTCGCGGGGACGGATTCACCCCTCCACTTT